The 20 T cell receptor beta chains in this list originate from one sample, sequenced in a study of regulatory T cells in long-lasting Graves disease listed by TCRdb under 2021. What this sample's time point label stands for: newly diagnosed GD, antithyroid drugs for less than 3 months. For both TCR sequencing and RNA sequencing, RNA was extracted from PBMCs in TRIzol. Library creation used multiplex PCR. Sequencing took place on an Illumina HiSeq 4000. iRepertoire HTBI primers and Arm-PCR amplification of CDR3 regions were used to construct TCR beta libraries. Starting from the raw public reads, TCRdb applied fastp trimming at Q25, assembled clones with MiXCR and retained in-frame beta chains. Rows matching on CDR3 protein sequence are summarized as one entry with the most common DNA and genes. Here the sample has about half a million distinct CDR3 sequences; about 12% occur a single time. Approximately 9% of the sample comes from the top ten.

The data were also submitted as part of a second study, on T cells in Graves' hyperthyroidism and ophthalmopathy.

The material was peripheral blood mononuclear cells (PBMCs), obtained at new diagnosis, from a patient treated with antithyroid drugs. These receptors came from a woman younger than 45 with Graves disease. Donor details come from another sample of the same person, matched by shared clones.

This clonotype was detected ten times or more. CDR3 sequence reads: CAISGGGTYEQYF. In nucleotides, the CDR3 is TGTGCCATCAGTGGGGGGGGCACCTACGAGCAGTACTTC. The rearrangement uses TRBV10-3 and TRBJ2-7; perhaps TRBD2 as D (7 bases). Trimming removed 4 bases at V and 2 bases at J, with 9 bases between. Germline V gene sequence: CDR1 ENHRY, CDR2 SYGVKD. This CDR3 comprises 13 residues.

About this clonotype itself: A much larger clone is a single base away; this may be a read error. V and J are TRBV11-2 and TRBJ2-1, with a tentative D call TRBD2 (6 bases). CDR1 is SGHAT and CDR2 is FQNNGV in the germline V gene. This CDR3 has 12 amino acids. The CDR3 is CAGSGASDEQFF. The CDR3 coding sequence is TGTGCCGGCAGCGGAGCTAGCGATGAGCAGTTCTTC.

This clonotype was counted many times. The CDR3 loop is CSQILAGDLKQETQYF. The DNA of the CDR3 is TGCAGTCAAATACTAGCGGGAGACCTAAAGCAAGAGACCCAGTACTTC. This rearrangement joins TRBV20-1 to TRBJ2-5; 11 bases are shared with TRBD2. Losses at the gene ends were 8 bases for V and 2 bases for J; bases not matched to a gene: 13. Germline V lookup: CDR1 DFQATT, CDR2 SNEGSKA (reference sequence). This CDR3 has 16 residues.

The table lists this clonotype with many counts. The chain joins TRBV27 to TRBJ1-6; tentative D call: TRBD1 (5 bases). V was clipped by 6 bases and J by 7 bases, with 31 bases between them. This CDR3 comprises 20 residues. Germline V gives CDR1 MNHEY, CDR2 SMNVEV (reference sequence). The CDR3 region is CASSSQRDSHLMGPNSPLHF. The CDR3 DNA is TGTGCCAGCAGCTCCCAGCGAGACAGTCACCTTATGGGCCCAAATTCACCCCTCCACTTT.

The rearrangement links TRBV27 to TRBJ1-4; D might be TRBD1 (5 bases). The V gene lost 8 bases and the J gene lost 5 bases, with 21 bases spanning the gap. The CDR3 spans 16 residues. Germline CDR1 is MNHEY and CDR2 is SMNVEV (reference sequence). CDR3 coding DNA: TGTGCCAGCGGTCCTGGGAGGCAGGGACCAAATGAAAAACTGTTTTTT. Translation gives CASGPGRQGPNEKLFF.

This clonotype was recorded many times. This sequence joins TRBV9 and TRBJ2-7, with D unresolved. Germline CDR1 and CDR2: SGDLS and YYNGEE. The CDR3 is 13 amino acids. Trimming left V 1 base short and J 4 bases short, with 9 bases between. CDR3 residues: CASSVSLQYEQYF. The DNA for the CDR3 is TGTGCCAGCAGCGTATCACTTCAATACGAGCAGTACTTC.

This clonotype was counted ten times or more. This rearrangement joins TRBV20-1 to TRBJ1-2; 11 bases align to TRBD1. The CDR3 sequence is 15 residues long. Unmatched junction bases numbered 4, after V lost 0 bases and J lost 4 bases. Per the germline V gene, CDR1 is DFQATT and CDR2 is SNEGSKA (reference sequence). As DNA, the CDR3 is TGCAGTGCTAGAGAGCGGACAGGGGGCATCTATGGCTACACCTTC. Translation: CSARERTGGIYGYTF.

Ten or more counts support this clonotype. CDR3 nucleotide sequence: TGTGCCAGCAAGGAAGGTGGAAGCTCCTACAATGAGCAGTTCTTC. Protein product: CASKEGGSSYNEQFF. This rearrangement joins TRBV2 to TRBJ2-1; no clear D. V shed 7 bases and J shed 0 bases, with 13 bases lying between them. The germline CDR1 and CDR2 sequences are SNHLY and FYNNEI. This CDR3 is 15 amino acids long.

This clonotype has a count of ten or more. CDR3: CASSLSPGLAGPFSYEQYF. The CDR3 nucleotides are TGTGCCAGCAGCCTCAGTCCGGGACTAGCGGGACCCTTCTCCTACGAGCAGTACTTC. V is TRBV11-2 and J is TRBJ2-7; 13 bases are shared with TRBD2. CDR1 and CDR2 from the germline V gene are SGHAT and FQNNGV. The CDR3 is 19 amino acids. J gave up 0 bases and V 5 bases, and 13 bases lay outside the gene matches.

V usage is TRBV24-1 and J usage is TRBJ2-2; D gene ambiguous. Germline V lookup: CDR1 KGHDR, CDR2 SFDVKD. This CDR3 comprises 17 residues. V was clipped by 9 bases and J by 0 bases, with 19 bases between them. In nucleotides, the CDR3 is TGTGCCACCTCTATGGGCCACTTCGTGACGAACACCGGGGAGCTGTTTTTT. It translates to CATSMGHFVTNTGELFF.

The chain carries TRBV19 and TRBJ1-5, with TRBD1 as a possible D gene (6 bases). CDR1 and CDR2 from the germline V gene are LNHDA and SQIVND (reference sequence). The CDR3 extends over 15 amino acids. Trimming removed 9 bases at V and 1 base at J, with 16 bases between. CDR3 coding DNA: TGTGCCAGCCAACTTACCGGGACAAGCAATCAGCCCCAGCATTTT. Amino acids: CASQLTGTSNQPQHF.

There are many counts of this clonotype. For the CDR3, the DNA is TGTGCCAGCAGGAGGGCCTCCTATGGCTACACCTTC. Encoded protein: CASRRASYGYTF. V gene TRBV28 combines with J gene TRBJ1-2; D is unclear. Germline values: CDR1 MDHEN, CDR2 SYDVKM. The CDR3 is 12 residues long. V was shortened by 6 bases and J by 4 bases, with 9 bases between the two germline ends.

This clonotype was found a few times. The chain recombines TRBV25-1 with TRBJ2-7; D is uncertain. CDR3 length: 14 amino acids. Trimming removed 4 bases from V and 7 bases from J, with 17 bases in between. CDR1 and CDR2 (germline): MGHDK, SYGVNS. The CDR3 region is CASSAGRHSREQYF. The CDR3 DNA reads as TGTGCCAGCAGTGCAGGACGGCATAGTCGGGAGCAGTACTTC.

V is TRBV5-6 and J is TRBJ2-1, with D unresolved. The V and J ends lost 2 bases and 15 bases respectively, with 15 bases between them. CDR1 SGHDT and CDR2 YYEEEE come from the germline V gene. The CDR3 consists of 12 residues. In DNA, the CDR3 is TGTGCCAGCAGCTTTAGGGTGGGCTGGGGGTTCTTC. Amino acids: CASSFRVGWGFF.

The chain is built from TRBV4-3 and TRBJ2-7, with 8 nucleotides matching TRBD1. This CDR3 is 14 amino acids long. The V gene end was trimmed by 1 base and the J gene end by 5 bases; junction bases not matched to a gene: 4. CDR1 is LGHNA and CDR2 is YSLEER in the germline V gene. The CDR3 sequence: CASSQGQGAHEQYF. As DNA, the CDR3 is TGCGCCAGCAGCCAAGGGCAGGGGGCCCACGAGCAGTACTTC.

As to this clonotype: The conserved closing phenylalanine or tryptophan is absent in this CDR3, likely reflecting a read error. The chain is built from TRBV5-1 and TRBJ1-6; D unclear. Trimming cost V 4 bases and J 2 bases, with 16 bases left between them. CDR1 is SGHRS, CDR2 YFSETQ, per germline. This CDR3 is 17 amino acids long. CDR3 protein: CASSAGTGEAYNSPLHL. DNA for the CDR3: TGCGCCAGCAGCGCTGGAACCGGAGAGGCCTATAATTCACCCCTCCACTTA.

This clonotype has ten or more counts. The gene calls are TRBV10-3 and TRBJ2-1, with D perhaps matching TRBD2 (6 bases). Germline V gene sequence: CDR1 ENHRY, CDR2 SYGVKD. This CDR3 is built from 15 residues. The V and J ends lost 6 bases and 1 base respectively, with 13 bases between them. The CDR3 DNA is TGTGCCATCAGCGGAGGGGACGGGTCCTACAATGAGCAGTTCTTC. Amino acid sequence: CAISGGDGSYNEQFF.

This clonotype was recorded at least ten times. The rearrangement links TRBV11-2 to TRBJ1-4; D perhaps matches TRBD1 (6 bases). The CDR3 extends over 13 amino acids. In germline, CDR1 is SGHAT, CDR2 FQNNGV. Trimming removed 5 bases from V and 7 bases from J, with 11 bases in between. As DNA, the CDR3 is TGTGCCAGCAGCCGGGACATGGGTGAAAAACTGTTTTTT. Translation gives CASSRDMGEKLFF.

The chain carries TRBV19 and TRBJ2-4; D remains ambiguous. Looked up from germline, CDR1 is LNHDA and CDR2 is SQIVND (reference sequence). This CDR3 has 13 amino acids. Trimming cost V 6 bases and J 0 bases, with 6 bases left between them. In DNA, the CDR3 is TGTGCCAGTAGGGCTCTAGCCAAAAACATTCAGTACTTC. Translated, it gives CASRALAKNIQYF.

There are many counts of this clonotype. The chain has TRBV6-1 and TRBJ2-7; perhaps TRBD2 as D (5 bases). The V end was cut by 6 bases, the J end by 5 bases, with 14 bases between. The CDR3 contains 13 residues. Germline CDR1 reads MNHNS; CDR2 reads SASEGT. The CDR3 coding sequence is TGTGCCAGCAGCCGGAGGCGGCGCGACGAGCAGTACTTC. Its translation is CASSRRRRDEQYF.